A single sample is the source of the 5 T cell receptor beta chains below, sequenced in a study of blood T cell repertoires in COVID-19. The table came from immunoSEQ multiplex PCR; TCRdb's copy has only in-frame clones and leaves some out. The sample gives about 260,000 clones, about 89% of which show up once; 8.5% to 10% is in the top ten. Sequenced material: peripheral blood. The receptors derive from a man in his forties or fifties who had recovered from COVID-19.

This sequence joins TRBV4-3 and TRBJ2-3, with 7 bases identical to TRBD2. Germline V lookup: CDR1 LGHNA, CDR2 YSLEER. This CDR3 is built from 16 residues. Trimming at V came to 1 base and at J to 7 bases, leaving 11 bases not matched to a gene. In DNA, the CDR3 is TGCGCCAGCAGCCAAGTCACTAGCGCCAGCTTTTATACGCAGTATTTT. Protein product: CASSQVTSASFYTQYF.

The chain is built from TRBV2 and TRBJ1-5; D is possibly TRBD1 (5 bases). Deletions cut 7 bases from V and 3 bases from J, with 16 bases between. Germline V gene sequence: CDR1 SNHLY, CDR2 FYNNEI. The CDR3 has 15 amino acids. CDR3 sequence: CASTTSLGANQPQHF. The CDR3 DNA follows: TGTGCCAGCACCACAAGCTTAGGGGCCAATCAGCCCCAGCATTTT.

The chain is built from TRBV7-8 and TRBJ1-2; D gene uncertain. This CDR3 comprises 17 residues. In germline, CDR1 is SGHVS, CDR2 FQNEAQ. Trimming pared 1 base from V and 8 bases from J, leaving 23 bases between. The CDR3 protein is CASSLESGSGALRGYTF. The CDR3 DNA is TGTGCCAGCAGCTTAGAATCGGGATCGGGTGCCCTGCGGGGCTACACCTTC.

The chain links TRBV7-9 to TRBJ2-4; 11 nucleotides agree with TRBD1. Trimming at V came to 6 bases and at J to 9 bases, leaving 13 bases not matched to a gene. This CDR3 comprises 16 residues. Germline loops: CDR1 SEHNR, CDR2 FQNEAQ (reference sequence). The CDR3 nucleotides are TGTGCCAGCAGTGGACCTCGGGACAGGGGGAGGGGCATTCAGTACTTC. It translates to CASSGPRDRGRGIQYF.

The V and J genes are TRBV18 and TRBJ1-1; no clear D. The CDR3 sequence is 13 residues long. Germline V lookup: CDR1 KGHSH, CDR2 LQKENI. V lost 5 bases and J 8 bases, leaving 15 bases between the germline ends. This chain's CDR3 is CASSRTFPGEAFF. The CDR3 nucleotides read TGTGCCAGCTCAAGGACTTTTCCAGGCGAAGCTTTCTTT. The full variable domain, in which reference TRBV18 and TRBJ1-1 provide the parts outside the CDR3, is NAGVMQNPRHLVRRRGQEARLRCSPMKGHSHVYWYRQLPEEGLKFMVYLQKENIIDESGMPKERFSAEFPKEGPSILRIQQVVRGDSAAYFCASSRTFPGEAFFGQGTRLTVV.